This T cell receptor (beta chain) was captured by sequencing in a study of blood T cell repertoires in COVID-19. About the study: The study drew acute and convalescent COVID-19 samples from the United States, Italy and Spain. Nucleic acid was either cDNA or gDNA, and it came from T cells, B-cell-depleted T cells, or PBMCs.

The CDR3 has 11 amino acids. Germline V gene lookup returns CDR1 SQVTM and CDR2 ANQGSEA. After removal of 6 bases from V and 3 bases from J, the junction contained 0 bases not matched to a gene. Clones were sequenced by immunoSEQ multiplex PCR, and TCRdb holds only the in-frame ones, with some missing. Here the sample spans more than 60,000 clones, roughly 85% being singletons. The receptor was isolated from a woman in her sixties with COVID-19, enrolled during active disease. This chain joins TRBV29-1 and TRBJ1-2; TRBD1 matches at 8 bases. Specimen: peripheral blood. CDR3 sequence: CSVGQDYGYTF. The CDR3 region has the DNA TGCAGCGTGGGACAGGACTATGGCTACACCTTC.